A selection of T cell receptor beta chains follows, all from one sample in a study of cytomegalovirus exposure and HLA in healthy donors. TCRdb keeps only in-frame clones here, not all; method: immunoSEQ multiplex PCR. The repertoire consists of around 150,000 clones, with over 60% occurring once and the leading ten covering over 2%. The sequencing sample was made of PBMCs. Receptors originate from a man in his forties in good health and CMV-seronegative. Both conserved end residues are trimmed from each CDR3.

J gene: TRBJ2-2
V gene: TRBV29-1
CDR3 protein: SATLLDRIQQGNGGELF

J gene: TRBJ2-4
V gene: TRBV19
CDR3 protein: ASSLGLAGGKNIQY

J gene: TRBJ2-3
V gene: TRBV6-5
CDR3 protein: ASSYTQGGTDTQY

J gene: TRBJ1-2
V gene: TRBV6-6
CDR3 protein: ASSTQDTYGYT

J gene: TRBJ2-7
V gene: TRBV10-3
CDR3 protein: AIRGTDLYEQY

J gene: TRBJ1-5
V gene: TRBV9
CDR3 protein: ASNKGGGNQPQH

J gene: TRBJ2-3
V gene: TRBV19
CDR3 protein: ASSTSGSLTDTQY

J gene: TRBJ2-1
V gene: TRBV29-1
CDR3 protein: SVDGLHSSYNEQF

J gene: TRBJ1-1
V gene: TRBV5-1
CDR3 protein: ASNSDGGDTEAF

J gene: TRBJ1-4
V gene: TRBV7-2
CDR3 protein: ASSSGQGPWDEKLF

J gene: TRBJ2-2
V gene: TRBV5-4
CDR3 protein: ASSSPPDRGDTGELF

J gene: TRBJ2-2
V gene: TRBV5-1
CDR3 protein: ASSLWGEDTGELF

J gene: TRBJ1-1
V gene: TRBV7-6
CDR3 protein: ASSLRGGGTEAF

J gene: TRBJ2-7
V gene: TRBV5-6
CDR3 protein: ASSSIGEGGYEQY

J gene: TRBJ1-5
V gene: TRBV27
CDR3 protein: ASSLGTGHQPQH

J gene: TRBJ2-7
V gene: TRBV27
CDR3 protein: ASGPGQIYYEQY

J gene: TRBJ1-1
V gene: TRBV27
CDR3 protein: ASRILDRGKAF

J gene: TRBJ1-4
V gene: TRBV9
CDR3 protein: ASSVTRDRSIEKLF

J gene: TRBJ2-3
V gene: TRBV5-1
CDR3 protein: ASSPHAGGTDTQY

J gene: TRBJ1-1
V gene: TRBV18
CDR3 protein: ASSSYRGWTEAF

J gene: TRBJ1-5
V gene: TRBV4-1
CDR3 protein: ASSQSAGGNQPQH

J gene: TRBJ1-1
V gene: TRBV27
CDR3 protein: ASSFLGGASEAF

J gene: TRBJ2-5
V gene: TRBV4-1
CDR3 protein: ASSQVDSGGALGPETQY